This paragraph covers one TCR beta chain sequence. Its specificity is not known. The sample originates from a study of cytomegalovirus exposure and HLA in healthy donors. Study summary: A prior study identified 100 million to 130 million unique TCR beta sequences from 180 million or so T cells.

PCR employed 60 Vbeta and 13 Jbeta primers. Sequencing was performed with immunoSEQ multiplex PCR; in TCRdb, only in-frame clones are kept and a portion is missing. The repertoire holds about 150,000 clones, approximately 80% seen once, with around 2% in the top ten. With 6 bases removed from V and 4 bases from J, the gap between germline ends came to 15 bases. The length of the CDR3 is 14 residues. Germline V gives CDR1 MDHEN, CDR2 SYDVKM. Regarding the study as a whole: Several of the most significant clusters appeared linked to common viral pathogens, based on a later analysis. One variant, a missense change in DCLRE1C, was linked in a later analysis to TCR beta V- and J-gene trimming.

Specimen: PBMCs. The chain has TRBV28 and TRBJ2-5; the D gene is possibly TRBD1 (5 bases). This receptor was taken from a man aged 25 to 45 in good health and CMV-seronegative. Here the CDR3 reads CASRAPGIGETQYF. The CDR3 DNA sequence: TGTGCCAGCAGAGCCCCAGGGATTGGAGAGACCCAGTACTTC.